This TCR beta chain was captured in a study of Graves' ophthalmopathy and Graves' hyperthyroidism. TCR beta CDR3 regions were amplified from RNA transcripts. RT-PCR in the first round used HTBI primers; a second-round multiplex PCR followed. TCRdb reprocessed the multiplex PCR reads with MiXCR, giving one entry per CDR3 protein. The sample lists about 200,000 distinct CDR3 sequences, 25% to 30% occurring once. The CDR3 is made up of 14 amino acids. The germline V gene has CDR1 LNHDA and CDR2 SQIVND (reference sequence). Trimming removed 2 bases from V and 3 bases from J, with 10 bases in between. This clonotype originated in a man over 45 with Graves' ophthalmopathy. Material for sequencing was peripheral blood. The J gene is TRBJ2-5, the V gene TRBV19; D not certain. CDR3 bases: TGTGCCAGTAGTATACCCGCGTCAGAAGAGACCCAGTACTTC. Translating it yields CASSIPASEETQYF.